A selection of T cell receptor beta chains follows, all from one sample in a study of T cell responses to AZD1222 COVID-19 vaccine. The method was immunoSEQ multiplex PCR; TCRdb's version includes in-frame clones alone and lacks a portion of them. The sample has some 130,000 clones; 70% to 90% are singletons. The source material was peripheral blood, sampled on day 0 of AZD1222 vaccination. These receptors all stem from an adult in good health. CDR3s include the opening cysteine and the closing phenylalanine or tryptophan. The D gene is left open where the match is weak. For some rows the clone size is stated as once, few or many, or as a class when expanded; others skip it.

clone_size	d_call	j_call	v_call	cdr3_aa	cdr3_nt
NA	NA	TRBJ2-1	TRBV10-1	CASSLGVSNEQFF	TGCGCCAGCAGCCTGGGGGTTTCGAATGAGCAGTTCTTC
NA	NA	TRBJ1-2	TRBV27	CASSLVGTSSYGYTF	TGTGCCAGCAGTTTAGTAGGGACGAGTTCCTATGGCTACACCTTC
NA	TRBD2	TRBJ2-3	TRBV4-3	CATASGVRDTQYF	TGCGCCACCGCTAGCGGGGTTCGGGATACGCAGTATTTT
NA	TRBD2	TRBJ2-7	TRBV4-2	CASSLDPYFSGTTYEQYF	TGTGCCAGCAGCCTGGACCCGTACTTCTCCGGGACTACCTACGAGCAGTACTTC
NA	NA	TRBJ1-6	TRBV1	CTSSREFWGAPLHF	TGCACCAGCAGCCGGGAATTCTGGGGAGCACCCCTCCACTTT
once	NA	TRBJ1-5	TRBV6-2/TRBV6-3	CASSYKGGVQPQHF	TGTGCCAGCAGTTACAAGGGGGGCGTTCAGCCCCAGCATTTT
NA	NA	TRBJ2-2	TRBV11-2	CASMWGDNTGELFF	TGTGCCAGCATGTGGGGGGATAACACCGGGGAGCTGTTTTTT
NA	NA	TRBJ2-3	TRBV6-5	CASSWASGGTDTQYF	TGTGCCAGCAGTTGGGCTTCAGGAGGGACAGATACGCAGTATTTT
once	NA	TRBJ2-2	TRBV9	CASSTRTDTGELFF	TGTGCCAGCAGCACCCGGACAGACACCGGGGAGCTGTTTTTT
NA	NA	TRBJ1-5	TRBV15	CATSGTGFNQPQHF	TGTGCCACCAGCGGTACAGGGTTCAATCAGCCCCAGCATTTT
NA	TRBD2	TRBJ2-1	TRBV7-9	CASRIAGGPDEQFF	TGTGCCAGCAGGATAGCGGGGGGGCCTGATGAGCAGTTCTTC
NA	NA	TRBJ2-7	TRBV12-3/TRBV12-4	CASKGRTYEQYF	TGTGCCAGCAAAGGCAGAACCTACGAGCAGTACTTC
NA	NA	TRBJ2-7	TRBV7-2	CASSFWAGPYEQYF	TGTGCCAGCAGCTTCTGGGCGGGACCATACGAGCAGTACTTC
NA	NA	TRBJ2-7	TRBV30	CAWSVGGTEQYF	TGTGCCTGGAGTGTCGGAGGGACCGAGCAGTACTTC
NA	NA	TRBJ1-1	TRBV25-1	CASSLRIGEAFF	TGTGCCAGCAGCCTCAGAATAGGGGAAGCTTTCTTT
NA	NA	TRBJ2-7	TRBV7-6	CASSLTADYYEQYF	TGTGCCAGCAGCTTAACTGCGGACTATTACGAGCAGTACTTC
NA	TRBD1	TRBJ1-5	TRBV18	CASSPTQGASQPQHF	TGTGCCAGCTCACCAACACAGGGGGCGTCCCAGCCCCAGCATTTT
NA	NA	TRBJ2-1	TRBV28	CATDPGVFSYNEQFF	TGTGCCACCGACCCGGGGGTATTCTCCTACAATGAGCAGTTCTTC
few	TRBD1	TRBJ2-7	TRBV6-5	CASSRDRVARYEQYF	TGTGCCAGCAGCCGGGACAGGGTGGCCCGCTACGAGCAGTACTTC
once	NA	TRBJ2-3	TRBV6-6	CASSYLTVTDTQYF	TGTGCCAGCAGTTACTTGACTGTGACAGATACGCAGTATTTT
NA	NA	TRBJ1-5	TRBV6-2/TRBV6-3	CASSYGEAGYSNQPQHF	TGTGCCAGCAGTTACGGAGAAGCGGGGTATAGCAATCAGCCCCAGCATTTT
NA	NA	TRBJ2-7	TRBV5-5	CASSFAIWDLEQYF	TGTGCCAGCAGCTTTGCGATCTGGGATCTCGAGCAGTACTTC
NA	TRBD2	TRBJ2-5	TRBV29-1	CSVSPGTNGETQYF	TGCAGCGTATCTCCCGGGACTAATGGCGAGACCCAGTACTTC
NA	NA	TRBJ2-1	TRBV30	CATSRGYNEQFF	TGTGCTACATCTCGGGGATACAATGAGCAGTTCTTC
NA	TRBD2	TRBJ2-7	TRBV7-2	CASSPGLAFYEQYF	TGTGCCAGCAGCCCGGGACTAGCCTTTTACGAGCAGTACTTC
NA	TRBD1	TRBJ1-1	TRBV28	CASSPGTAILNTEAFF	TGTGCCAGCAGTCCAGGGACAGCTATTTTGAACACTGAAGCTTTCTTT
NA	NA	TRBJ2-7	TRBV2	CASSYQGSYEQYF	TGTGCCAGCAGTTATCAGGGGTCCTACGAGCAGTACTTC
NA	NA	TRBJ2-3	TRBV14	CASSQGRAATQYF	TGTGCCAGCAGCCAGGGTCGGGCGGCCACGCAGTATTTT
NA	NA	TRBJ2-7	TRBV29-1	CSVEGKRGATPSYEQYF	TGCAGCGTTGAAGGAAAACGAGGGGCCACTCCCAGCTACGAGCAGTACTTC
NA	NA	TRBJ1-6	TRBV19	CASSPAGMARTPLHF	TGTGCCAGTAGTCCTGCAGGAATGGCACGGACACCCCTCCACTTT
NA	TRBD1	TRBJ1-2	TRBV4-3	CASMPGTGFLGGYTF	TGCGCCAGCATGCCCGGGACAGGGTTTTTGGGGGGCTACACCTTC
NA	NA	TRBJ2-3	TRBV6-1	CASSEQPGTDTQYF	TGTGCCAGCAGTGAGCAACCAGGGACAGATACGCAGTATTTT
NA	NA	TRBJ1-2	TRBV19	CASSSRDPDSNGYTF	TGTGCCAGCTCATCCCGGGATCCAGACTCCAATGGCTACACCTTC
NA	NA	TRBJ1-2	TRBV18	CASSPEGVGYGYTF	TGTGCCAGCTCACCAGAAGGGGTCGGCTATGGCTACACCTTC
NA	TRBD1	TRBJ2-5	TRBV4-2	CASSQSDRVWETQYF	TGTGCCAGCAGCCAGTCGGACAGGGTTTGGGAGACCCAGTACTTC
once	NA	TRBJ1-3	TRBV7-2	CASSYSSVSSGNTIYF	TGTGCCAGCAGTTACTCCAGTGTGAGCTCTGGAAACACCATATATTTT
NA	NA	TRBJ1-2	TRBV7-2	CASSPDSQNYGYTF	TGTGCCAGCAGCCCGGACAGCCAAAACTATGGCTACACCTTC
NA	NA	TRBJ1-5	TRBV7-9	CASSDGTANQPQHF	TGTGCCAGCAGCGATGGGACCGCCAATCAGCCCCAGCATTTT
NA	TRBD1	TRBJ1-1	TRBV7-9	CASSAGQVNTEAFF	TGTGCCAGCAGCGCGGGACAGGTGAACACTGAAGCTTTCTTT
NA	NA	TRBJ2-4	TRBV19	CASSPTGLAKNIQYF	TGTGCCAGTAGCCCGACCGGACTAGCCAAAAACATTCAGTACTTC
few	NA	TRBJ1-3	TRBV7-9	CANGEGPGNTIYF	TGTGCCAACGGGGAGGGGCCAGGAAACACCATATATTTT
NA	NA	TRBJ1-1	TRBV20-1	CSASYNTEAFF	TGCAGTGCTAGCTATAACACTGAAGCTTTCTTT
NA	NA	TRBJ1-3	TRBV24-1	CATTNTVSGNTIYF	TGTGCCACCACGAACACAGTCTCTGGAAACACCATATATTTT
NA	NA	TRBJ2-7	TRBV11-2	CASSAQGNLPYEQYF	TGTGCCAGCAGCGCACAGGGTAATCTCCCCTACGAGCAGTACTTC
NA	NA	TRBJ1-6	TRBV9	CASSVESISPLHF	TGTGCCAGCAGCGTAGAAAGTATCTCACCCCTCCACTTT
once	NA	TRBJ2-7	TRBV18	CASSPELWDEQYF	TGTGCCAGCTCACCCGAGCTATGGGACGAGCAGTACTTC
NA	NA	TRBJ1-1	TRBV3-1/TRBV3-2	CASSVREDTEAFF	TGTGCCAGCAGCGTACGCGAGGACACTGAAGCTTTCTTT
few	TRBD1	TRBJ1-2	TRBV7-9	CASSPMGQGGYGYTF	TGTGCCAGCAGCCCCATGGGACAGGGGGGCTATGGCTACACCTTC
NA	TRBD1	TRBJ1-2	TRBV25-1	CASSDIRTGYNYGYTF	TGTGCCAGCAGTGATATAAGGACAGGGTATAACTATGGCTACACCTTC
NA	TRBD2	TRBJ2-5	TRBV11-2	CASSLSSGGAETQYF	TGTGCCAGCAGCTTAAGTAGCGGGGGGGCGGAGACCCAGTACTTC
NA	NA	TRBJ1-5	TRBV11-2	CASSLSNDQPQHF	TGTGCCAGCAGCTTATCCAATGATCAGCCCCAGCATTTT
NA	TRBD2	TRBJ2-5	TRBV9	CASSVVAGRQETQYF	TGTGCCAGCAGCGTAGTAGCGGGGAGACAAGAGACCCAGTACTTC
NA	NA	TRBJ1-1	TRBV4-3	CASRREQNTEAFF	TGCGCCAGCAGGAGGGAACAGAACACTGAAGCTTTCTTT